This TCR beta chain derives from a study of OX40 agonist ivuxolimab in advanced cancers. Assay: immunoSEQ multiplex PCR; the TCRdb copy retains only in-frame clones and omits some. The sample carries 65,000 to 85,000 clones, 92% recorded once. The starting material was CD4+ or CD8+ T cells sorted from blood, obtained in a trial of the OX40 agonist ivuxolimab. This clonotype originated in an adult with an advanced solid tumor such as melanoma, head and neck, liver or kidney cancer.

CDR3 sequence (DNA): TGCGCCAGCAGCCAAGAGGGGGGCACATACTATGGCTACACCTTC. Amino acids: CASSQEGGTYYGYTF. The V and J genes are TRBV4-1 and TRBJ1-2; D might be TRBD1 (6 bases). The CDR3 is 15 amino acids. Germline V gene data show CDR1 as MGHRA and CDR2 as YSYEKL. Trimming pared 0 bases from V and 3 bases from J, leaving 11 bases between.